This TCR beta chain was recorded in a study of blood T cell repertoires in COVID-19. How the authors handled the data: Cell counts per sample came from amplifying reference gene primers. Sequencing was performed with immunoSEQ multiplex PCR; in TCRdb, only in-frame clones are kept and a portion is missing. The V and J calls and clone size were taken over from that table, and D and trimming were inferred from the DNA. The sample consists of 250,000 to 350,000 clones, around 84% of them appearing once. During active infection, Seattle patients enrolled and were then monitored through disease. The J segment lost 1 base and the V segment lost 7 bases, leaving 7 bases of the junction unmatched. The V gene's germline CDR1 is SQVTM and CDR2 ANQGSEA. This CDR3 has 14 amino acids.

The source of this sequence is a human donor with COVID-19, enrolled during active disease. The donor label of this sample is uncertain. Material: peripheral blood. The chain carries TRBV29-1 and TRBJ2-7; TRBD2 aligns across 10 bases. CDR3 coding DNA: TGCAGCGCTTCAACTAGCGGGGTTTCCTACGAGCAGTACTTC. Translating gives CSASTSGVSYEQYF.